This TCR beta chain was sequenced during a study of cytomegalovirus exposure and HLA in healthy donors. Findings and limits, study-wide: As confirmed in vitro, three CMV-associated chains were specific for CMV antigens. Several of the most significant clusters appeared, in a later analysis, to be linked to common viral pathogens.

Trimming pared 0 bases from V and 5 bases from J, leaving 13 bases between. Germline CDR1 is MNHEY and CDR2 is SVGAGI. CDR3 length equals 16 residues. 13 Jbeta primers and 60 Vbeta primers were used for the PCR. Sequenced by immunoSEQ multiplex PCR; TCRdb stores in-frame clones only, minus some. In the table there are some 240,000 clones, about 78% of which are singletons. This clone was seen a single time. Antigen: not known. This TCR derives from a male donor in good health and CMV-seronegative. The chain employs TRBV6-5 and TRBJ2-2; D unclear. Sequences were obtained from PBMCs. The CDR3 spells CASSYSNSLRTGELFF. CDR3 DNA sequence: TGTGCCAGCAGTTACTCGAACAGTCTTAGGACCGGGGAGCTGTTTTTT.